This TCR beta chain is from a study of CXCR3-negative and CXCR3-positive naive CD8 T cells. About the research overall: Every library held about 1.5 +/- 0.3 million TRB reads, and the total came to around 140 million. Regarding the study as a whole: TRB CDR3 properties indicated TCR strength, while surface CD5 was similar across naive subsets. TRB CDR3s of CXCR3-positive naive cells were more hydrophobic than those of CXCR3-negative naive cells.

Regarding this clonotype: The antigen remains undetermined.

Through 5' RACE with UMI labels, the TRB cDNA libraries were prepared. TCRdb re-analyzed the 5' RACE reads; it lists each CDR3 protein once, without DNA. The sample totals about 150,000 distinct CDR3 sequences. Using triplicate sorts, some 320,000 cells were collected each time from every CD8+ T cell subset. By phenotype, naive CD8+ T cells were CD45RO-CCR7+CD27+CD95-. The CDR3 is made up of 17 amino acids. CDR1 and CDR2 from the germline V gene are SGHKS and YYEKEE (reference sequence). Sequencing was carried out using naive CXCR3+ CD8+ T cells from blood. Subset: CD45RO-CCR7+CD27+CD95- naive CD8+ T cells expressing CXCR3 (TNR3+). The J gene is TRBJ2-5, the V gene TRBV5-5; the TCRdb call, TRBD2, lacks DNA for checking. The TCR sequence derives from a human donor in good health. Some clones in this sample may be carry-over from other donors' samples. This chain's CDR3 is CASSLGLAGGIAGTQYF.